This passage covers 25 T cell receptor beta chains from one sample sequenced in a study of post-analysis software for immune sequencing data. TCR beta libraries were prepared from cDNA with unique molecular identifiers. TCRdb called the PCR reads again in MiXCR, with one record for every CDR3 protein. The table has roughly 200,000 distinct CDR3 sequences, 29% seen once. Regarding the study as a whole: Patients used a few TRBV segments, including TRBV5-6, TRBV5-1 and TRBV20-1, more often than controls.

These receptors are not linked to any known antigen. Sequencing was carried out using blood. The receptor source for this set is a girl aged 2 to 17 with multiple sclerosis.

The chain is built from TRBV6-5 and TRBJ2-1; TRBD1 or TRBD2 may be the D gene (5 bases each). Germline CDR1 is MNHEY and CDR2 is SVGAGI. This CDR3 comprises 15 residues. The V end lost 1 base, the J end lost 10 bases, and 17 bases lay between the germline ends. DNA for the CDR3: TGTGCCAGCAGTTACTTCGGCAGGGTGGAGGCAGAGCAGTTCTTC. Its translation is CASSYFGRVEAEQFF.

This clonotype has a count of ten or more. V usage is TRBV12-3 or TRBV12-4 and J usage is TRBJ2-7; D gene ambiguous. Deletions cut 3 bases from V and 0 bases from J, with 6 bases between. This CDR3 is built from 13 residues. The CDR3 spells CASSFADSYEQYF. CDR3 nucleotides: TGTGCCAGCAGTTTTGCAGACTCCTACGAGCAGTACTTC.

This clonotype was detected only a few times. The V gene is TRBV6-6, the J gene TRBJ1-2; 8 bases line up with TRBD1. The CDR3 is 14 amino acids. Germline V gene lookup returns CDR1 MNHNY and CDR2 SVGAGI (reference sequence). V lost 4 bases, J lost 7 bases, and 8 bases stayed unmatched. CDR3 residues: CASSSSDREAGYTF. CDR3 bases: TGTGCCAGCAGTTCCTCGGACAGGGAGGCTGGCTACACCTTC.

The sample holds many counts of this clonotype. The chain uses TRBV3-1 and TRBJ1-1; the match to TRBD1 covers 8 bases. The CDR3 has 16 amino acids. Unmatched junction bases numbered 12, after V lost 1 base and J lost 8 bases. Germline values: CDR1 LGHDT, CDR2 YNNKEL (reference sequence). CDR3: CASSQGWQGATSEAFF. The CDR3 nucleotides are TGTGCCAGCAGCCAAGGGTGGCAGGGGGCGACTTCGGAAGCTTTCTTT.

This clonotype has at least ten counts. The genes are TRBV6-6 and TRBJ2-1; tentatively, D is TRBD1 (6 bases). The germline V gene encodes CDR1 MNHNY and CDR2 SVGAGI (reference sequence). V dropped 6 bases and J dropped 4 bases, with 16 bases sitting between them. This CDR3 comprises 15 residues. The CDR3, as DNA: TGTGCCAGCAGCCCCTCGGACAGCGCATACAATGAGCAGTTCTTC. As protein: CASSPSDSAYNEQFF.

This clonotype occurred many times. V is TRBV20-1 and J is TRBJ2-7, with 10 bases that match TRBD2. Germline loops: CDR1 DFQATT, CDR2 SNEGSKA (reference sequence). Trimming removed 1 base from V and 0 bases from J; junction bases left unmatched: 0. CDR3 length: 14 amino acids. The CDR3 reads CSARGTSGSYEQYF. The CDR3 bases are TGCAGTGCTAGAGGGACTAGCGGCTCCTACGAGCAGTACTTC.

Only a few counts were recorded for this clonotype. This sequence joins TRBV5-6 and TRBJ2-1; 7 nucleotides agree with TRBD2. The CDR3 totals 14 residues. V shed 0 bases and J 9 bases; nucleotides not matched to a gene: 6. CDR1 SGHDT and CDR2 YYEEEE come from the germline V gene. CDR3 residues: CASSLGGLDSEQFF. The DNA for the CDR3 is TGTGCCAGCAGCTTGGGAGGACTAGATAGTGAGCAGTTCTTC.

This clonotype was seen only a few times. The rearrangement uses TRBV20-1 and TRBJ1-6; a possible D gene is TRBD1 (6 bases). The CDR3 loop spans 14 amino acids. V lost 5 bases and J 1 base, leaving 9 bases between the germline ends. The germline V gene has CDR1 DFQATT and CDR2 SNEGSKA (reference sequence). The CDR3 region has the DNA TGCAGTGCTGGAGGGGGGTCCTATAATTCACCCCTCCACTTT. This encodes CSAGGGSYNSPLHF.

This clonotype was observed a handful of times. This may be a read error, as it is one base from a much larger clone. The CDR3, as DNA: TGTGCCAGCAGCGTGGCGGGAAGAGCTTACAATAAGCAGTTCTTC. Protein sequence: CASSVAGRAYNKQFF. The rearrangement uses TRBV11-2 and TRBJ2-1; maybe TRBD2 (6 bases). The germline gives CDR1 SGHAT, CDR2 FQNNGV. CDR3 length equals 15 residues.

A note on this clonotype: This may be a read error: a much more frequent sequence differs by one nucleotide. The rearrangement joins TRBV7-2 to TRBJ2-5; 7 bases are a match to TRBD2. Judging by the DNA end, TRBJ2-7 fits better; the J call may be wrong. The CDR3 is 15 amino acids. Per the germline V gene, CDR1 is SGHTA and CDR2 is FQGNSA. This CDR3 reads CASGPLGASGYEQYF. In nucleotides, the CDR3 is TGTGCCAGCGGCCCACTCGGGGCTAGCGGCTACGAGCAGTACTTC.

The chain uses TRBV5-4 and TRBJ2-7, with 9 bases that match TRBD1. This CDR3 has 16 residues. CDR1 SGHNT and CDR2 YYREEE come from the germline V gene (reference sequence). V shed 3 bases, J shed 2 bases, and the junction held 9 bases outside the gene matches. CDR3 loop: CASSSRRTGVAYEQYF. The CDR3 DNA follows: TGTGCCAGCAGCTCTCGAAGGACAGGGGTTGCCTACGAGCAGTACTTC.

This chain links TRBV5-1 with TRBJ2-1, with D possibly being TRBD2 (5 bases). The CDR3 contains 13 residues. V lost 4 bases, J lost 9 bases, and 14 bases lay in between. CDR1 SGHRS and CDR2 YFSETQ come from the germline V gene. This chain's CDR3 is CASSPGSEGEQFF. CDR3 coding DNA: TGCGCCAGCAGCCCGGGGTCAGAGGGTGAGCAGTTCTTC.

In this sample, this clonotype turned up many times. This sequence joins TRBV28 and TRBJ2-3, with 11 positions matching TRBD1. The CDR3 length is 17 residues. Trimming cost V 4 bases and J 0 bases; bases outside gene matches: 6. Germline CDR1 MDHEN, CDR2 SYDVKM. The CDR3 nucleotides read TGTGCCAGCAGTTCCCGGGACAGGGGGACTAGCACAGATACGCAGTATTTT. Amino acids: CASSSRDRGTSTDTQYF.

This clonotype was picked up many times. The chain recombines TRBV7-9 with TRBJ2-5; TRBD1 matches 8 bases. V shed 5 bases, J shed 2 bases, and the junction held 7 bases outside the gene matches. This CDR3 spans 15 amino acids. CDR1 and CDR2 from the germline V gene are SEHNR and FQNEAQ (reference sequence). The CDR3 loop is CASSEGQVPQETQYF. Written as DNA, the CDR3 is TGTGCCAGCAGCGAGGGACAGGTCCCTCAAGAGACCCAGTACTTC.

This clonotype was detected ten times or more. This rearrangement joins TRBV29-1 to TRBJ2-6; TRBD1 is a possible D gene (5 bases). CDR3 size: 14 residues. CDR1 and CDR2 (germline): SQVTM, ANQGSEA. V lost 3 bases and J lost 2, with 8 bases in between. CDR3 region: CSVEWGAGANVLTF. CDR3 nucleotide sequence: TGCAGCGTTGAGTGGGGCGCTGGGGCCAACGTCCTGACTTTC.

Note on this clonotype: This sequence may be a read error, since a much larger clone differs from it by one base. The genes are TRBV29-1 and TRBJ2-5, with a weak D call TRBD1 (6 bases). This CDR3 region has 12 residues. V dropped 7 bases and J dropped 7 bases, with 16 bases sitting between them. CDR1 and CDR2 (germline): SQVTM, ANQGSEA. As DNA, the CDR3 is TGCAGCGGGGGCCAGGGGCGAGGGACCCAGTACTTC. It specifies CSGGQGRGTQYF.

This clonotype was counted a few times. The V gene is TRBV29-1, the J gene TRBJ2-1; D may be TRBD1 or TRBD2 (6 bases each). Germline V gene sequence: CDR1 SQVTM, CDR2 ANQGSEA. Trimming took off 8 bases at V and 5 bases at J, with 31 bases between the two ends. The CDR3 has 18 residues. This CDR3 is CSTSLRGGGGGGHNEQFF. The CDR3 nucleotides read TGCAGCACCTCCCTGAGAGGGGGAGGAGGAGGAGGACACAATGAGCAGTTCTTC.

The J gene is TRBJ1-2, the V gene TRBV12-3 or TRBV12-4; perhaps TRBD1 as D (6 bases). Trimming removed 5 bases at V and 8 bases at J, with 15 bases between. CDR3 length equals 13 residues. The CDR3 reads CASSPPRGNGYTF. The CDR3 DNA is TGTGCCAGCAGTCCCCCAAGGGGGAACGGCTACACCTTC.

The sample holds a few counts of this clonotype. A read error may be the cause here, since a much bigger clone is one base away. The V and J genes are TRBV20-1 and TRBJ2-5, with 7 bases that match TRBD1. Germline CDR1 DFQATT, CDR2 SNEGSKA (reference sequence). CDR3 length: 12 amino acids. J lost 4 bases, V lost 6 bases, and 5 bases had no gene match. The CDR3 DNA is TGCAGTGCACCGGACAGGACAGAGACCCAGTACTTC. This gives the protein CSAPDRTETQYF.

Note on this clonotype: A junction end diverges from the germline sequence, so it may reflect a read error. The V gene is TRBV11-2, the J gene TRBJ2-5, with TRBD2 as a possible D gene (6 bases). The germline V gene encodes CDR1 SGHAT and CDR2 FQNNGV. There are 16 residues in the CDR3. The chain's CDR3 is CASSPVGGLTKEAQYF. CDR3 DNA: TGTGCCAGCAGCCCCGTGGGGGGACTGACGAAAGAGGCCCAGTACTTC.

This clonotype was detected a few times. This chain uses TRBV7-8 with TRBJ1-6, with no clear D. CDR1 is SGHVS, CDR2 FQNEAQ, per germline. V was cut by 2 bases and J by 6 bases, with 8 bases left in between. CDR3 size: 14 residues. CDR3 region: CASSLTGINSPLHF. The CDR3 DNA reads as TGTGCCAGCAGCTTAACCGGGATTAATTCACCCCTCCACTTT. Full variable domain (rest looked up from reference TRBV7-8 and TRBJ1-6): GAGVSQSPRYKVAKRGQDVALRCDPISGHVSLFWYQQALGQGPEFLTYFQNEAQLDKSGLPSDRFFAERPEGSVSTLKIQRTQQEDSAVYLCASSLTGINSPLHFGNGTRLTVT.

In its sample, this clonotype was seen a few times. The gene calls are TRBV28 and TRBJ1-2; TRBD1 aligns across 11 bases. The germline CDR1 and CDR2 sequences are MDHEN and SYDVKM. CDR3 length equals 17 residues. V shed 3 bases and J 2 bases; nucleotides not matched to a gene: 8. This CDR3 reads CASSFLGQGAGNYGYTF. The CDR3 nucleotides are TGTGCCAGCAGTTTCCTTGGACAGGGGGCGGGAAACTATGGCTACACCTTC.

The chain is built from TRBV3-1 and TRBJ2-7; D may match TRBD1 or TRBD2 (6 bases each). Germline V CDR1 and CDR2: LGHDT, YNNKEL (reference sequence). This CDR3 is built from 13 residues. The V gene lost 4 bases and the J gene lost 8 bases, with 15 bases spanning the gap. CDR3 nucleotide sequence: TGTGCCAGCAGCCCCATATTGGGGGGCCAGCAGTACTTC. It codes for CASSPILGGQQYF.

This chain uses TRBV7-9 with TRBJ2-1; D is ambiguous. This CDR3 has 18 residues. Trimming left V 4 bases short and J 0 bases short, with 19 bases between. Germline V gene lookup returns CDR1 SEHNR and CDR2 FQNEAQ (reference sequence). The CDR3: CASSSRIVALSSYNEQFF. For the CDR3, the DNA is TGTGCCAGCAGCTCCCGGATTGTAGCACTTAGCTCCTACAATGAGCAGTTCTTC. Based on the CDR3 plus reference TRBV7-9 and TRBJ2-1, the full variable domain is DTGVSQNPRHKITKRGQNVTFRCDPISEHNRLYWYRQTLGQGPEFLTYFQNEAQLEKSRLLSDRFSAERPKGSFSTLEIQRTEQGDSAMYLCASSSRIVALSSYNEQFFGPGTRLTVL.

In this sample, this clonotype turned up a few times. The V call is TRBV28, the J call TRBJ2-2; TRBD1 aligns across 7 bases. Trimming removed 6 bases from V and 0 bases from J; junction bases left unmatched: 13. The CDR3 length is 18 residues. Germline values: CDR1 MDHEN, CDR2 SYDVKM. The CDR3 region is CASSPWGQFDANTGELFF. CDR3 bases: TGTGCCAGCAGCCCATGGGGACAGTTCGACGCGAACACCGGGGAGCTGTTTTTT. Supplemented by reference TRBV28 and TRBJ2-2, the full variable domain reads DVKVTQSSRYLVKRTGEKVFLECVQDMDHENMFWYRQDPGLGLRLIYFSYDVKMKEKGDIPEGYSVSREKKERFSLILESASTNQTSMYLCASSPWGQFDANTGELFFGEGSRLTVL.